The clone carrying this T cell receptor (beta chain) has just a few counts. The antigen is undetermined. This entry is derived from a study of T-cell reconstitution after alpha-beta-depleted transplantation in children. Study-level findings and limits: The study traced high day-60 TCRbeta diversity in some patients to surviving recipient T cells and thymic progenitors. By about two months after transplant, alpha-beta T cells reportedly arose from several hundred graft clones that had expanded.

As it was prepared, the TCRbeta library received unique molecular identifiers. Via MiXCR, TCRdb re-called the PCR reads, giving one row per CDR3 protein. Among hundreds of thousands of distinct CDR3 sequences, around 13% were seen once, and the ten largest hold around 0.8%. The CDR3 is 13 residues long. Germline CDR1 LGHDT, CDR2 YNNKEL (reference sequence). Germline trimming cut 4 bases from V and 10 bases from J; bases unmatched to any gene: 3. The source material was PBMCs, sampled before TCRalphabeta/CD19-depleted stem cell transplant. This clonotype originated in a girl aged 2-15 years with congenital amegakaryocytic thrombocytopenia, due to receive a stem cell transplant. The genes are TRBV3-1 and TRBJ1-6; 8 bases agree with TRBD1. CDR3 bases: TGTGCCAGCAGCCCGGACAGGGAGTCACCCCTCCACTTT. It specifies CASSPDRESPLHF.